This entry lists 4 T cell receptor beta chains sequenced from one sample in a study of blood T cell repertoires in COVID-19. Generated by immunoSEQ multiplex PCR, the TCRdb table keeps only in-frame clones and is missing some. This repertoire shows around 330,000 clones, more than 75% found once; its top ten account for under 5%. The sample comprised peripheral blood. Source of these receptors: a woman in her forties or fifties with active or convalescent COVID-19.

The chain recombines TRBV7-9 with TRBJ2-2; 7 nucleotides match TRBD2. V shed 1 base and J 4 bases; nucleotides not matched to a gene: 3. Germline lookup yields CDR1 SEHNR and CDR2 FQNEAQ (reference sequence). The CDR3 totals 15 residues. CDR3 sequence reads: CASSLGGRATGELFF. The CDR3 nucleotides are TGTGCCAGCAGCTTAGGCGGGAGAGCCACCGGGGAGCTGTTTTTT.

This chain links TRBV5-1 with TRBJ1-1; the D gene is possibly TRBD1 (6 bases). The CDR3 has 15 residues. Trimming cost V 2 bases and J 0 bases, with 11 bases left between them. Per germline, CDR1 SGHRS and CDR2 YFSETQ. The CDR3 DNA reads TGCGCCAGCAGCTTTTCAGGGGCAATGAACACTGAAGCTTTCTTT. Its translation: CASSFSGAMNTEAFF.

The chain joins TRBV28 to TRBJ1-6; D uncertain. Looked up from germline, CDR1 is MDHEN and CDR2 is SYDVKM. The CDR3 spans 17 residues. V shed 5 bases and J shed 5 bases, with 19 bases lying between them. In nucleotides, the CDR3 is TGTGCCAGCAGTGGCCCCTTTGGGTTGCGGAATAATTCACCCCTCCACTTT. This gives the protein CASSGPFGLRNNSPLHF.

The genes are TRBV27 and TRBJ1-2; D unresolved. The CDR3 totals 13 residues. V gave up 3 bases and J gave up 1 base, with 6 bases separating them. Germline CDR1 MNHEY, CDR2 SMNVEV (reference sequence). In nucleotides, the CDR3 is TGTGCCAGCAGTTTCGGGGTTAACTATGGCTACACCTTC. Its protein is CASSFGVNYGYTF.